This T cell receptor beta chain was found in a study of T cell repertoires in cytomegalovirus infection. About the study: Selection of CMV epitopes for the study included recently identified HLA-C-restricted and well-studied HLA-B-restricted ones. It was the public TCR beta signatures that indicated both CMV infection and matching HLA type. Overall study results and limits: CMV-specific TCR beta clonotypes restricted by HLA-C were the ones dominating the ex vivo response.

TCRdb processed the reads anew with MiXCR; each CDR3 protein has one entry. Of 80,000 to 90,000 distinct CDR3 sequences detected, about 45% appear once; the ten largest clones hold more than 80%. The sample holds a few counts of this clonotype. The antigen remains undetermined. Trimming shortened V by 3 bases and J by 1 base, and 7 bases separated the two germline ends. CDR1 SEHNR and CDR2 FQNEAQ come from the germline V gene (reference sequence). The CDR3 length is 13 residues. Sample: CD8+ T cells from cultured PBMCs, taken from culture after CMV antigen stimulation. The clonotype originates from a human donor in good health (CMV status not recorded). Some clones in this sample may be carry-over from other donors' samples. V and J are TRBV7-9 and TRBJ2-7; D gene unclear. CDR3 sequence: CASSFDGSYEQYF. DNA for the CDR3: TGTGCCAGCAGCTTCGACGGTTCCTACGAGCAGTACTTC.